Below are 18 T cell receptor beta chains sequenced from a single sample in a study of cytomegalovirus exposure and HLA in healthy donors (dated by TCRdb to 2016 to 2017). The method behind the library was the immunoSEQ multiplex PCR assay. TCRdb took this table from immuneACCESS and kept in-frame rearrangements with V and J called. Such tables lack part of the clones; where checked against another copy, unresolved V genes explain under half of the gap, and the rest is unexplained. Across this sample there are some 240,000 clones, with about 86% seen only once. Jointly, the top ten make up around 1.3% of the sample. The sample consisted of PBMCs. The receptor set was obtained from a woman aged 30 to 39 in good health and CMV-seropositive.

This rearrangement joins TRBV2 to TRBJ1-1; no clear D. Per germline, CDR1 SNHLY and CDR2 FYNNEI. V lost 1 base, J lost 6 bases, and 6 bases lay in between. CDR3 size: 12 residues. The CDR3 loop is CASSEVVAEAFF. The CDR3 nucleotides read TGTGCCAGCAGTGAAGTCGTTGCTGAAGCTTTCTTT.

The genes are TRBV28 and TRBJ2-2, with 9 bases aligning to TRBD1. The CDR3 has 17 amino acids. Germline CDR1 is MDHEN and CDR2 is SYDVKM. The trim removed 6 bases at V and 3 bases at J, leaving 11 bases unmatched. CDR3 in amino acids: CASSRPPGQGYTGELFF. The CDR3 coding sequence is TGTGCCAGCAGCCGCCCTCCGGGACAGGGATACACCGGGGAGCTGTTTTTT. Variable domain in full (rest from reference TRBV28 and TRBJ2-2): DVKVTQSSRYLVKRTGEKVFLECVQDMDHENMFWYRQDPGLGLRLIYFSYDVKMKEKGDIPEGYSVSREKKERFSLILESASTNQTSMYLCASSRPPGQGYTGELFFGEGSRLTVL.

The chain is built from TRBV4-1 and TRBJ1-5; 8 bases align to TRBD1. This CDR3 is 15 amino acids long. The V gene end was trimmed by 4 bases and the J gene end by 1 base; junction bases not matched to a gene: 3. Germline lookup yields CDR1 MGHRA and CDR2 YSYEKL. The CDR3 coding sequence is TGCGCCAGCAGCCTTCGACAGGGGAGCAATCAGCCCCAGCATTTT. This encodes CASSLRQGSNQPQHF.

DNA of the CDR3: TGCAGCGTTGGATATAGGGGCACTGAAGCTTTCTTT. Translating gives CSVGYRGTEAFF. This chain joins TRBV29-1 and TRBJ1-1; possibly TRBD1 for D (5 bases). There are 12 residues in the CDR3. V dropped 4 bases and J dropped 4 bases, with 10 bases sitting between them. The germline gives CDR1 SQVTM, CDR2 ANQGSEA. The whole variable domain, remainder taken from reference TRBV29-1 and TRBJ1-1, is SAVISQKPSRDICQRGTSLTIQCQVDSQVTMMFWYRQQPGQSLTLIATANQGSEATYESGFVIDKFPISRPNLTFSTLTVSNMSPEDSSIYLCSVGYRGTEAFFGQGTRLTVV.

V and J are TRBV15 and TRBJ2-7; TRBD1 is a possible D gene (6 bases). The germline CDR1 and CDR2 sequences are LNHNV and YYDKDF (reference sequence). Trimming shortened V by 1 base and J by 2 bases, and 9 bases separated the two germline ends. The CDR3 runs to 14 residues. As DNA, the CDR3 is TGTGCCACCAGCAGAGCAGGGGCCCCCTACGAGCAGTACTTC. Translation gives CATSRAGAPYEQYF.

The table lists this clone with a count of one. The chain has TRBV20-1 and TRBJ2-1; 9 nucleotides agree with TRBD1. The V and J ends lost 8 bases and 8 bases, in that order; junction bases with no gene match: 4. The CDR3 covers 11 residues. The germline gives CDR1 DFQATT, CDR2 SNEGSKA (reference sequence). The CDR3 region is CSWTGDHEQFF. DNA of the CDR3: TGCAGTTGGACAGGGGACCATGAGCAGTTCTTC.

This chain uses TRBV18 with TRBJ2-2, with D tentatively TRBD1 (6 bases). The germline CDR1 and CDR2 sequences are KGHSH and LQKENI. This CDR3 is 17 amino acids long. Between the trimmed V and J ends, which lost 3 bases and 0 bases, there was a span of 14 bases. CDR3 amino acids: CASSPTGRYPNTGELFF. The CDR3 DNA reads TGTGCCAGCTCACCCACAGGGAGATACCCGAACACCGGGGAGCTGTTTTTT.

V usage is TRBV6-6 and J usage is TRBJ2-7, with D possibly TRBD2 on 6 matching bases. Germline V lookup: CDR1 MNHNY, CDR2 SVGAGI (reference sequence). Trimming cost V 2 bases and J 5 bases, with 13 bases left between them. The CDR3 spans 14 residues. CDR3 protein: CASSYGGIGHEQYF. For the CDR3, the DNA is TGTGCCAGCAGTTACGGAGGGATAGGTCACGAGCAGTACTTC.

V gene TRBV25-1 combines with J gene TRBJ1-3; 9 bases align to TRBD1. Germline values: CDR1 MGHDK, CDR2 SYGVNS. There are 17 residues in the CDR3. Unmatched junction bases numbered 3, after V lost 0 bases and J lost 0 bases. CDR3 coding DNA: TGTGCCAGCAGTGAATACCGGACAGGGGCCTCTGGAAACACCATATATTTT. This gives the protein CASSEYRTGASGNTIYF.

The chain employs TRBV7-2 and TRBJ1-2, with D possibly matching TRBD1 (6 bases). Germline V CDR1 and CDR2: SGHTA, FQGNSA. The CDR3 is 14 residues long. With 0 bases removed from V and 8 bases from J, the gap between germline ends came to 13 bases. CDR3 region: CASSLAVGAQGYTF. The CDR3 DNA sequence: TGTGCCAGCAGCTTAGCAGTGGGGGCGCAAGGCTACACCTTC.

The genes are TRBV7-3 and TRBJ2-3; 7 nucleotides line up with TRBD2. The V and J ends lost 1 base and 4 bases, in that order; junction bases with no gene match: 8. The germline CDR1 and CDR2 sequences are SGHTA and FQGTGA. The CDR3 totals 16 residues. The chain's CDR3 is CASSLIGGSRPDTQYF. The CDR3 nucleotides are TGTGCCAGCAGCTTAATCGGCGGGAGTAGGCCAGATACGCAGTATTTT. The whole variable domain, remainder taken from reference TRBV7-3 and TRBJ2-3, is GAGVSQTPSNKVTEKGKYVELRCDPISGHTALYWYRQSLGQGPEFLIYFQGTGAADDSGLPNDRFFAVRPEGSVSTLKIQRTERGDSAVYLCASSLIGGSRPDTQYFGPGTRLTVL.

The chain carries TRBV25-1 and TRBJ1-3, with D uncertain. Per the germline V gene, CDR1 is MGHDK and CDR2 is SYGVNS. Trimming pared 2 bases from V and 0 bases from J, leaving 8 bases between. There are 15 residues in the CDR3. The CDR3 region has the DNA TGTGCCAGCAGTGAAGTTGCCGGCTCTGGAAACACCATATATTTT. Encoded protein: CASSEVAGSGNTIYF.

The chain uses TRBV28 and TRBJ2-2, with TRBD1 as a possible D gene (5 bases). The germline CDR1 and CDR2 sequences are MDHEN and SYDVKM. The CDR3 runs 15 residues. V shed 3 bases and J shed 2 bases, with 10 bases lying between them. CDR3 loop: CASSFDRQNTGELFF. Written as DNA, the CDR3 is TGTGCCAGCAGTTTCGACAGACAAAACACCGGGGAGCTGTTTTTT.

CDR3 sequence: CASSFGGTSGRPGEQFF. The CDR3 nucleotides read TGTGCCAGCAGCTTTGGAGGGACTAGCGGGAGACCCGGTGAGCAGTTCTTC. V gene TRBV5-5 combines with J gene TRBJ2-1; 14 nucleotides match TRBD2. The CDR3 contains 17 residues. The V segment lost 2 bases and the J segment 9 bases; nucleotides outside the gene matches: 10. In germline, CDR1 is SGHKS, CDR2 YYEKEE (reference sequence).

The chain carries TRBV27 and TRBJ1-2; TRBD1 aligns across 8 bases. The CDR3 runs to 13 residues. Losses at the gene ends were 7 bases for V and 4 bases for J; bases not matched to a gene: 5. Germline loops: CDR1 MNHEY, CDR2 SMNVEV (reference sequence). The chain's CDR3 is CASTRGRGYGYTF. The CDR3 DNA reads TGTGCCAGCACCAGGGGGCGCGGCTATGGCTACACCTTC.

The V gene is TRBV5-1, the J gene TRBJ1-1; D may be TRBD1 (5 bases). Germline V gene data show CDR1 as SGHRS and CDR2 as YFSETQ. Trimming cost V 0 bases and J 4 bases, with 10 bases left between them. The CDR3 spans 14 residues. The CDR3 coding sequence is TGCGCCAGCAGCTTGGCCGGGGGGAGCACTGAAGCTTTCTTT. Translation: CASSLAGGSTEAFF.

The chain carries TRBV7-9 and TRBJ1-2; 7 bases line up with TRBD1. Germline loops: CDR1 SEHNR, CDR2 FQNEAQ (reference sequence). The CDR3 is 16 residues long. J was trimmed by 8 bases and V by 3 bases; bases with no gene match: 15. CDR3 residues: CASSFITGESLDGYTF. The CDR3 nucleotides are TGTGCCAGCAGCTTCATCACAGGGGAGAGCTTGGACGGCTACACCTTC. Full variable domain (rest looked up from reference TRBV7-9 and TRBJ1-2): DTGVSQNPRHKITKRGQNVTFRCDPISEHNRLYWYRQTLGQGPEFLTYFQNEAQLEKSRLLSDRFSAERPKGSFSTLEIQRTEQGDSAMYLCASSFITGESLDGYTFGSGTRLTVV.

The chain carries TRBV19 and TRBJ1-2, with 9 nucleotides matching TRBD1. CDR1 and CDR2 from the germline V gene are LNHDA and SQIVND (reference sequence). CDR3 length: 17 residues. Unmatched junction bases numbered 15, after V lost 7 bases and J lost 3 bases. The CDR3 region has the DNA TGTGCCAGTATTCTGAGTGATACAGGGGGCTCAGACTATGGCTACACCTTC. This translates into CASILSDTGGSDYGYTF.